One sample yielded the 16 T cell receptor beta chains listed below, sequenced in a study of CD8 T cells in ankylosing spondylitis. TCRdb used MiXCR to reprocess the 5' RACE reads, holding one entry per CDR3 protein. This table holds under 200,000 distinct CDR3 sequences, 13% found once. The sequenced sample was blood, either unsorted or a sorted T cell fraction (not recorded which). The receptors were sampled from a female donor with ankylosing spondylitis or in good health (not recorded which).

CDR3 sequence reads: CSLDTQYF. CDR3 bases: TGCAGCCTAGATACGCAGTATTTT. This chain links TRBV20-1 with TRBJ2-3; no reliable D call. CDR1 is DFQATT and CDR2 is SNEGSKA in the germline V gene (reference sequence). The CDR3 loop spans 8 amino acids.

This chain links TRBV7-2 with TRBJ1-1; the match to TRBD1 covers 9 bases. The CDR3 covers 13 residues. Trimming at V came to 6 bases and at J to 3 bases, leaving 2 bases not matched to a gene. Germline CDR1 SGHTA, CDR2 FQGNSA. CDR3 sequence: CASRRQGDTEAFF. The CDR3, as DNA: TGTGCCAGCAGGAGACAGGGGGACACTGAAGCTTTCTTT.

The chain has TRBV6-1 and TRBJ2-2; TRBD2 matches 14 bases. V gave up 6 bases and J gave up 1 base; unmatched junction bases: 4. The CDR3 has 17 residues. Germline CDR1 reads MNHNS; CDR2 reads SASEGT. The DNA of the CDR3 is TGTGCCAGCAGGGGACTAGCGGGAGTGAGGAACACCGGGGAGCTGTTTTTT. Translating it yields CASRGLAGVRNTGELFF.

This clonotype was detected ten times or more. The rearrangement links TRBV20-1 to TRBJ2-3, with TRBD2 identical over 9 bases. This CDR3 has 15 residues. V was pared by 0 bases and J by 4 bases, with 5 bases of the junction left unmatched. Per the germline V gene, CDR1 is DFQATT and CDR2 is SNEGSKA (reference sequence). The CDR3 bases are TGCAGTGCTAGAGATGGCGGGAGGGTTTCAGATACGCAGTATTTT. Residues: CSARDGGRVSDTQYF.

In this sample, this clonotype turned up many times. The CDR3 region is CASSLGLNTGELFF. CDR3 coding DNA: TGTGCCAGCAGTTTAGGACTAAACACCGGGGAGCTGTTTTTT. This sequence joins TRBV12-3 or TRBV12-4 and TRBJ2-2; possibly TRBD2 for D (5 bases). The CDR3 runs to 14 residues. The V end lost 1 base, the J end lost 2 bases, and 5 bases lay between the germline ends.

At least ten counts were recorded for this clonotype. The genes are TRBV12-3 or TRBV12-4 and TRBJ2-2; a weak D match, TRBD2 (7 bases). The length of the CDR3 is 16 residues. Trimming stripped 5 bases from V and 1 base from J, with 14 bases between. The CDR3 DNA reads TGTGCCAGCAGTAGGGGGGGACAACAGAACACCGGGGAGCTGTTTTTT. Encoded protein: CASSRGGQQNTGELFF.

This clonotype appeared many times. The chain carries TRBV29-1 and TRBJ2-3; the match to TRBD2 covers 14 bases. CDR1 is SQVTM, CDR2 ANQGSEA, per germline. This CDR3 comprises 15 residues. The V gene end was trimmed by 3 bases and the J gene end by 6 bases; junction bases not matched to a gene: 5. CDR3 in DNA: TGCAGCGTTGACGGACTAGCGGGAGGCGCGGATACGCAGTATTTT. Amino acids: CSVDGLAGGADTQYF.

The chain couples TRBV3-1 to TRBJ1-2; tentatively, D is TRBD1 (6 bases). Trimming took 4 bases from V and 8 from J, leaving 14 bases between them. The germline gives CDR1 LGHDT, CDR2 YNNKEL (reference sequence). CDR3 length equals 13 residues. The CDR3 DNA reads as TGTGCCAGCAGCCGGGGGCAGGGGAAAGGCTACACCTTC. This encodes CASSRGQGKGYTF.

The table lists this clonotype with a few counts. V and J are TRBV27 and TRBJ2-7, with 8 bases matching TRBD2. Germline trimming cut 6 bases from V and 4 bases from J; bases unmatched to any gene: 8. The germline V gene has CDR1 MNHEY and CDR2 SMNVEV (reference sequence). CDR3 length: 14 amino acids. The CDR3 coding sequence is TGTGCCAGCAGCCCCGGGGGGGTTGAATACGAGCAGTACTTC. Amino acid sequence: CASSPGGVEYEQYF.

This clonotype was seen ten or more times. In DNA form, the CDR3 reads TGTGCCAGCAGCCAAGGAGGGATTACCAACACCGGGGAGCTGTTTTTT. Translated, it gives CASSQGGITNTGELFF. The chain links TRBV3-1 to TRBJ2-2; possible D gene TRBD2, 5 bases. Trimming left V 1 base short and J 2 bases short, with 11 bases between. The CDR3 extends over 16 amino acids. CDR1 LGHDT and CDR2 YNNKEL come from the germline V gene (reference sequence).

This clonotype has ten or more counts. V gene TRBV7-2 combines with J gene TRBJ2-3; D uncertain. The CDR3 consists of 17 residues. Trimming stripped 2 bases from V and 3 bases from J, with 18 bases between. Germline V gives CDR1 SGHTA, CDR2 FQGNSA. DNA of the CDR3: TGTGCCAGCAGCTTACCCTGGCGGCAGGCAAAGACAGATACGCAGTATTTT. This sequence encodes CASSLPWRQAKTDTQYF.

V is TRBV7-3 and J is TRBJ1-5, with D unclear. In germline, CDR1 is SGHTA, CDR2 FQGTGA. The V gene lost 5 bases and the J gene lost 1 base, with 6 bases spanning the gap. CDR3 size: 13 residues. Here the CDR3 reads CASSVGSNQPQHF. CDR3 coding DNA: TGTGCCAGCAGCGTAGGAAGCAATCAGCCCCAGCATTTT.

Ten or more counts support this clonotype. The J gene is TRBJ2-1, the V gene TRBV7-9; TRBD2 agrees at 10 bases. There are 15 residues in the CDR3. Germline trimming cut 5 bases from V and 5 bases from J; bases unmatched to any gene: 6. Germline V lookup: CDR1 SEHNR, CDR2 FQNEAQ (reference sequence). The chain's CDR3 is CASSPTSGNDNEQFF. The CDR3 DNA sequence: TGTGCCAGCAGCCCTACTAGCGGGAATGACAATGAGCAGTTCTTC.

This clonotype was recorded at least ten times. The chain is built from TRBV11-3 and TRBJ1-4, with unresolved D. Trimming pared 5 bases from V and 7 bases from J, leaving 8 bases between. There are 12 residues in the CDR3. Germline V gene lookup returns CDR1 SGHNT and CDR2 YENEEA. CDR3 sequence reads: CASSRGPEKLFF. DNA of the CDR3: TGTGCCAGCAGCCGAGGACCTGAAAAACTGTTTTTT.

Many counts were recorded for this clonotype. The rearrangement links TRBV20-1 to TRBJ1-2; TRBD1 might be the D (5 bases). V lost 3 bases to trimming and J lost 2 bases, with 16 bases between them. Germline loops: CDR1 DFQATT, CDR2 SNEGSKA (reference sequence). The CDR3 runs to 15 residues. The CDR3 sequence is CSASPSNKGNYGYTF. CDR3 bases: TGCAGTGCTAGCCCGTCAAACAAGGGGAACTATGGCTACACCTTC.

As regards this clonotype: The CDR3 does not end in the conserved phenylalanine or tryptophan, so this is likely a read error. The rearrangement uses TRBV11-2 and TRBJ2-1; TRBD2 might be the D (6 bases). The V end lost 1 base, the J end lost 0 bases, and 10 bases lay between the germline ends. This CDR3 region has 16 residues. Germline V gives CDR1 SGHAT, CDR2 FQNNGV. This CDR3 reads CASSLAGVSSYNEQFL. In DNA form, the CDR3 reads TGTGCCAGCAGCTTAGCGGGGGTCAGCTCCTACAATGAGCAGTTCTTA.